One and the same sample provided the 17 T cell receptor beta chains below, sequenced in a study of shared clonotypes between healthy human individuals (dated by TCRdb to 2018 to 2021). CD8 naive samples were obtained by positive selection for CCR7 among CD45RO-negative cells, yielding a CD45RA+CCR7+ population from which TemRA cells were excluded. Receptors were amplified or captured by the immunoSEQ multiplex PCR assay. This immuneACCESS table, as held by TCRdb, lists in-frame sequences with V and J called but not all clones. Of the missing ones, under half trace to an unresolved V gene in checked studies; the others have no known cause. The sample table records about 2 million clones; approximately 94% of these occur just once. The ten largest clones capture around 1% of the sample. The specimen sequenced was naive CD8+ T cells sorted from blood. The cell subset or site tag for this specimen amounts to: CD45RA+CCR7+. The receptors originated from a man between 18 and 35 years old in good health.

This rearrangement joins TRBV14 to TRBJ2-5; 12 bases are shared with TRBD2. Looked up from germline, CDR1 is SGHDN and CDR2 is FVKESK. The CDR3 contains 15 residues. Trimming removed 6 bases from V and 5 bases from J; junction bases left unmatched: 7. For the CDR3, the DNA is TGTGCCAGCAGTCTCCTAGCGGGGGGGTCGGAGACCCAGTACTTC. Its protein product is CASSLLAGGSETQYF.

V and J are TRBV6-6 and TRBJ2-7; 10 bases are a match to TRBD1. The CDR3 has 14 amino acids. Germline values: CDR1 MNHNY, CDR2 SVGAGI (reference sequence). V shed 4 bases, J shed 2 bases, and the junction held 2 bases outside the gene matches. The CDR3 region has the DNA TGTGCCAGCAGTTGGGGACAGGGGCCCTACGAGCAGTACTTC. It specifies CASSWGQGPYEQYF.

The V call is TRBV7-9, the J call TRBJ2-7; D is possibly TRBD1 or TRBD2 (6 bases each). The CDR3 is 15 residues long. Germline loops: CDR1 SEHNR, CDR2 FQNEAQ (reference sequence). V lost 2 bases and J 7 bases, leaving 18 bases between the germline ends. The CDR3 reads CASSLRSGADEEQYF. The CDR3 nucleotides read TGTGCCAGCAGCTTAAGGTCGGGGGCGGATGAGGAGCAGTACTTC.

J is TRBJ1-5 and V is TRBV9; D might be TRBD1 (6 bases). The CDR3 spans 13 residues. The germline V gene has CDR1 SGDLS and CDR2 YYNGEE. V was trimmed by 4 bases and J by 5 bases, leaving 10 bases between them. CDR3 protein: CASSRGGYQPQHF. Here the CDR3 DNA reads TGTGCCAGCAGCAGGGGGGGCTATCAGCCCCAGCATTTT. Variable domain in full (rest from reference TRBV9 and TRBJ1-5): DSGVTQTPKHLITATGQRVTLRCSPRSGDLSVYWYQQSLDQGLQFLIQYYNGEERAKGNILERFSAQQFPDLHSELNLSSLELGDSALYFCASSRGGYQPQHFGDGTRLSIL.

This clone came up a few times. A read error may account for a junction end that differs from germline. The V gene is TRBV9, the J gene TRBJ1-6; D not certain. Germline values: CDR1 SGDLS, CDR2 YYNGEE. The CDR3 length is 13 residues. In nucleotides, the CDR3 is TGTGCCAGCAGCGTCGACCTGGATTCGCCCCTCCACTTT. It encodes CASSVDLDSPLHF.

The genes are TRBV4-1 and TRBJ2-1; perhaps TRBD1 as D (5 bases). The CDR3 loop spans 13 amino acids. The V end lost 4 bases, the J end lost 3 bases, and 7 bases lay between the germline ends. Germline CDR1 is MGHRA and CDR2 is YSYEKL. The CDR3 DNA reads TGCGCCAGCAGCCCGACAGACTACAATGAGCAGTTCTTC. Amino acids: CASSPTDYNEQFF.

The chain is built from TRBV9 and TRBJ2-1; D uncertain. The V gene lost 2 bases and the J gene lost 8 bases, with 8 bases spanning the gap. In germline, CDR1 is SGDLS, CDR2 YYNGEE. CDR3 size: 12 residues. The CDR3 coding sequence is TGTGCCAGCAGCGTTCATGGGGATGAGCAGTTCTTC. Translation: CASSVHGDEQFF.

The chain uses TRBV5-4 and TRBJ2-7; possibly TRBD1 for D (6 bases). Germline assignment: CDR1 SGHNT and CDR2 YYREEE (reference sequence). V was pared by 4 bases and J by 4 bases, with 12 bases between. The CDR3 loop spans 13 amino acids. CDR3 sequence (DNA): TGTGCCAGCAGCAGCCGGGACAAGTACGAGCAGTACTTC. As protein: CASSSRDKYEQYF.

V gene TRBV5-6 combines with J gene TRBJ1-5; no clear D gene. The CDR3 is 13 residues long. Trimming removed 2 bases from V and 4 bases from J, with 7 bases in between. Per germline, CDR1 SGHDT and CDR2 YYEEEE. The CDR3 sequence is CASSFWANQPQHF. The CDR3 nucleotides read TGTGCCAGCAGCTTCTGGGCTAATCAGCCCCAGCATTTT. The complete variable domain, with remaining parts taken from reference TRBV5-6 and TRBJ1-5, reads DAGVTQSPTHLIKTRGQQVTLRCSPKSGHDTVSWYQQALGQGPQFIFQYYEEEERQRGNFPDRFSGHQFPNYSSELNVNALLLGDSALYLCASSFWANQPQHFGDGTRLSIL.

The CDR3 spells CASSLDPTSSGNTIYF. CDR3 nucleotide sequence: TGTGCCAGCAGCTTAGATCCCACTAGCTCTGGAAACACCATATATTTT. This chain uses TRBV7-9 with TRBJ1-3; D uncertain. Germline lookup yields CDR1 SEHNR and CDR2 FQNEAQ (reference sequence). CDR3 length: 16 amino acids. V shed 1 base and J shed 0 bases, with 10 bases lying between them.

The V call is TRBV19, the J call TRBJ2-2; D tentatively reads TRBD1 or TRBD2 (5 bases each). V was cut by 2 bases and J by 3 bases, with 7 bases left in between. This CDR3 comprises 14 residues. CDR1 and CDR2 from the germline V gene are LNHDA and SQIVND (reference sequence). The CDR3 region has the DNA TGTGCCAGTAGTATACAGGGACACACCGGGGAGCTGTTTTTT. This codes for CASSIQGHTGELFF.

This clone was counted a single time. The rearrangement links TRBV5-6 to TRBJ1-4; 8 bases agree with TRBD1. There are 13 residues in the CDR3. Germline V lookup: CDR1 SGHDT, CDR2 YYEEEE. V was pared by 3 bases and J by 13 bases, with 8 bases of the junction left unmatched. This CDR3 is CASSWGTGGGLFF. CDR3 nucleotides: TGTGCCAGCAGCTGGGGGACAGGCGGGGGACTGTTTTTT.

V is TRBV2 and J is TRBJ2-5; 7 positions match TRBD2. The V gene's germline CDR1 is SNHLY and CDR2 FYNNEI. The CDR3 consists of 14 residues. After removal of 8 bases from V and 1 base from J, the junction contained 7 bases not matched to a gene. CDR3 bases: TGTGCCAGCTTTGGCTGGGGGGGCCAAGAGACCCAGTACTTC. It codes for CASFGWGGQETQYF.

The chain recombines TRBV7-2 with TRBJ2-7; D call uncertain. Trimming took off 4 bases at V and 4 bases at J, with 11 bases between the two ends. This CDR3 region has 13 residues. Germline V CDR1 and CDR2: SGHTA, FQGNSA. The CDR3 region is CASSSRPVYEQYF. The CDR3 DNA sequence: TGTGCCAGCAGCTCAAGACCGGTTTACGAGCAGTACTTC. Based on the CDR3 plus reference TRBV7-2 and TRBJ2-7, the full variable domain is GAGVSQSPSNKVTEKGKDVELRCDPISGHTALYWYRQSLGQGLEFLIYFQGNSAPDKSGLPSDRFSAERTGGSVSTLTIQRTQQEDSAVYLCASSSRPVYEQYFGPGTRLTVT.

The chain is built from TRBV28 and TRBJ2-7; weak D call: TRBD2 (5 bases). The V and J ends lost 5 bases and 6 bases respectively, with 26 bases between them. The CDR3 extends over 17 amino acids. Germline V gene lookup returns CDR1 MDHEN and CDR2 SYDVKM. CDR3: CASSIQEWKEADREQYF. CDR3 sequence (DNA): TGTGCCAGCAGTATCCAGGAATGGAAGGAAGCGGATCGCGAGCAGTACTTC.

The chain couples TRBV27 to TRBJ1-2, with 7 bases fitting TRBD1. This CDR3 region has 18 residues. CDR1 is MNHEY, CDR2 SMNVEV, per germline (reference sequence). V was clipped by 2 bases and J by 0 bases; unmatched bases: 12. The CDR3 DNA reads as TGTGCCAGCAGTTTAGAGCCGCCGACAGGGCTAGCTAACTATGGCTACACCTTC. Its protein product is CASSLEPPTGLANYGYTF.

This chain joins TRBV30 and TRBJ2-1; 9 bases are a match to TRBD2. CDR1 and CDR2 from the germline V gene are GTSNPN and SVGIG (reference sequence). This CDR3 comprises 17 residues. Germline trimming cut 5 bases from V and 9 bases from J; bases unmatched to any gene: 20. The DNA for the CDR3 is TGTGCCTGGGTCCCGGATGGGTGGGCTAGCGGGACTAGTGAGCAGTTCTTC. This gives the protein CAWVPDGWASGTSEQFF. The full variable domain, completed using reference TRBV30 and TRBJ2-1, is SQTIHQWPATLVQPVGSPLSLECTVEGTSNPNLYWYRQAAGRGLQLLFYSVGIGQISSEVPQNLSASRPQDRQFILSSKKLLLSDSGFYLCAWVPDGWASGTSEQFFGPGTRLTVL.